In its sample, the clone carrying this T cell receptor (beta chain) was seen once. The sample belongs to a study of T cell responses to AZD1222 COVID-19 vaccine. V was cut by 6 bases and J by 5 bases, with 20 bases left in between. Germline V gene sequence: CDR1 SGHAT, CDR2 FQDESV (reference sequence). This CDR3 is 16 amino acids long. Produced via immunoSEQ multiplex PCR; TCRdb's table is partial and in-frame only. This table holds approximately 150,000 clones, approximately 93% found once. The chain is built from TRBV11-1 and TRBJ2-1; maybe TRBD2 (8 bases). The TCR sequence derives from an adult in good health. The sequences come from peripheral blood, collected on day 0 of AZD1222 vaccination. The CDR3 loop reads CASSSGGDRVHNEQFF. The CDR3 nucleotides are TGTGCCAGCAGTTCGGGGGGGGACAGAGTCCACAATGAGCAGTTCTTC.